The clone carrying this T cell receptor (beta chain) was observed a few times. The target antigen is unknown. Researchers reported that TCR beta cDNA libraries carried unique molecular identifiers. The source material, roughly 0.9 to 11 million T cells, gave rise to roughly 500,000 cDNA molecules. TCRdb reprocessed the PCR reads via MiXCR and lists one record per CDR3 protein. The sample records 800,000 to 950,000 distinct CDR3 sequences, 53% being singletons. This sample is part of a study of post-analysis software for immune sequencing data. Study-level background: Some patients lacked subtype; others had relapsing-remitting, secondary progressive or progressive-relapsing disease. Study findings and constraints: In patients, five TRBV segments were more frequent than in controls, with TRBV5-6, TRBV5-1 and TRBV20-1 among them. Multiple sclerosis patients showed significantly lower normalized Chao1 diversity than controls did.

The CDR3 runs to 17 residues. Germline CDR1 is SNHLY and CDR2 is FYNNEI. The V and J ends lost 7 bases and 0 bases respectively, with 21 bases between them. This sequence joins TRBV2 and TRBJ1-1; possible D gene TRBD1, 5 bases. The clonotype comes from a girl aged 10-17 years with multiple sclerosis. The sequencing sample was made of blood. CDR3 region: CASTDVGVAHMNTEAFF. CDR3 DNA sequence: TGTGCCAGCACCGATGTAGGGGTAGCGCACATGAACACTGAAGCTTTCTTT.